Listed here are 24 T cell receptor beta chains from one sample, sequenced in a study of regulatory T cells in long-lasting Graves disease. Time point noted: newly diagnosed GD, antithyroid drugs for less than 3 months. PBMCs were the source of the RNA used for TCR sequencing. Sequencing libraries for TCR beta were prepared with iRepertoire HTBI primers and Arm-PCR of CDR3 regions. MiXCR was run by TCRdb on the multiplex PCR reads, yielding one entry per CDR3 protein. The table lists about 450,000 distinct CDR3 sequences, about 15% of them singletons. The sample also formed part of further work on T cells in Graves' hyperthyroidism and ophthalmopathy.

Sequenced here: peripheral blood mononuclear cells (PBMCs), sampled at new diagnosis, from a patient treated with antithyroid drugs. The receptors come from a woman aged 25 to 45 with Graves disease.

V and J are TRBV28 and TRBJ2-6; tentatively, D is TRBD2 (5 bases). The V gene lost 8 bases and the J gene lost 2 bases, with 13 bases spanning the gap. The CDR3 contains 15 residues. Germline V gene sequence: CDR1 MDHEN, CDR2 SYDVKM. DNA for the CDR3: TGTGCCAGCGGCTTTGGAGGACCTGGGGCCAACGTCCTGACTTTC. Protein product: CASGFGGPGANVLTF.

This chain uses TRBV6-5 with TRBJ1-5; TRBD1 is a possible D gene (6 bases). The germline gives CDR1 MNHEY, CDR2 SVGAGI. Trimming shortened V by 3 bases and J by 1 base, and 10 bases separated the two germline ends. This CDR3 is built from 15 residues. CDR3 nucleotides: TGTGCCAGCAGTTATGAAGGGGGGAGCAATCAGCCCCAGCATTTT. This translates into CASSYEGGSNQPQHF.

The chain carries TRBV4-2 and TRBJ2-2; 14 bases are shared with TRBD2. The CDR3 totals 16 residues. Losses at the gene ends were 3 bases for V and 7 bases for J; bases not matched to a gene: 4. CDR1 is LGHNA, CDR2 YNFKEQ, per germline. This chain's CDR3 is CASSQGLAGESGELFF. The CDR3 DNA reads TGTGCCAGCAGCCAGGGACTAGCGGGGGAAAGCGGGGAGCTGTTTTTT.

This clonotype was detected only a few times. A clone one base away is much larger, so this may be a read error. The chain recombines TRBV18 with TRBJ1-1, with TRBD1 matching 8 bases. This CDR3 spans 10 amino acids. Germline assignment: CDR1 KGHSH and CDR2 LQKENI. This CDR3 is CASFDRGSLF. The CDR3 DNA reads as TGTGCCAGCTTCGACAGGGGATCGCTCTTT. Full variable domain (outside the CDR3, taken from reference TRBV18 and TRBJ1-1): NAGVMQNPRHLVRRRGQEARLRCSPMKGHSHVYWYRQLPEEGLKFMVYLQKENIIDESGMPKERFSAEFPKEGPSILRIQQVVRGDSAAYFCASFDRGSLFGQGTRLTVV.

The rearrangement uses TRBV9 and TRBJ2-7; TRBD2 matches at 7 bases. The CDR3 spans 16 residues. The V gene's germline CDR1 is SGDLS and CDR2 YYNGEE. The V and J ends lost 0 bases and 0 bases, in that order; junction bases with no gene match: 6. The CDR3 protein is CASSVGPSGGSYEQYF. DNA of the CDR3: TGTGCCAGCAGCGTAGGGCCTAGCGGAGGCTCCTACGAGCAGTACTTC.

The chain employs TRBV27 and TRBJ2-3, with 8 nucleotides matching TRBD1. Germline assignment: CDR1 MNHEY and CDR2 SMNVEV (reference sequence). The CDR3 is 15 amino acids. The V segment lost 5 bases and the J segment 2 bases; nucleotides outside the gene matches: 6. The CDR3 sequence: CASSPRQGNTDTQYF. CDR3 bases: TGTGCCAGCAGTCCCCGACAGGGGAACACAGATACGCAGTATTTT.

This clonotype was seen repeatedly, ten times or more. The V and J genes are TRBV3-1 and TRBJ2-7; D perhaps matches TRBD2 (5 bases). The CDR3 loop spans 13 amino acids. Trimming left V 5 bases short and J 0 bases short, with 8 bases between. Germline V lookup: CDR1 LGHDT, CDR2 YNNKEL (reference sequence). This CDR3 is CASSYGDSYEQYF. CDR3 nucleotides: TGTGCCAGCAGCTACGGGGACTCCTACGAGCAGTACTTC.

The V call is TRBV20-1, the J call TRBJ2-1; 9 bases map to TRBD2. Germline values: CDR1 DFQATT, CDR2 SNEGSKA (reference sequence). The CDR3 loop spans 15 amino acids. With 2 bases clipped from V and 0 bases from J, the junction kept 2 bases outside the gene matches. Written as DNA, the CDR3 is TGCAGTGCTAGACTAGCGGGGAGCTCCTACAATGAGCAGTTCTTC. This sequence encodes CSARLAGSSYNEQFF.

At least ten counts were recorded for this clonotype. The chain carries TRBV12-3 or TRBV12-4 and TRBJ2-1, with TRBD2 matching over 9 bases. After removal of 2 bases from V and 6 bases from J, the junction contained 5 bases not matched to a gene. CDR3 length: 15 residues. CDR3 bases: TGTGCCAGCAGTTTACGGCGGGAGGGCCTCAATGAGCAGTTCTTC. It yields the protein CASSLRREGLNEQFF.

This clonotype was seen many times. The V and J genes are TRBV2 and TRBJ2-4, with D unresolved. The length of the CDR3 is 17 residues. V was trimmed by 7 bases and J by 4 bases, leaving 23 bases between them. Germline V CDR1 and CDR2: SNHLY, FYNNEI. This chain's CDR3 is CASTEDWGPPLKNIQYF. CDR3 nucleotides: TGTGCCAGCACCGAAGATTGGGGTCCTCCCCTAAAAAACATTCAGTACTTC. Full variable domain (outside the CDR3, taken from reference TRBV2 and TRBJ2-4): EPEVTQTPSHQVTQMGQEVILRCVPISNHLYFYWYRQILGQKVEFLVSFYNNEISEKSEIFDDQFSVERPDGSNFTLKIRSTKLEDSAMYFCASTEDWGPPLKNIQYFGAGTRLSVL.

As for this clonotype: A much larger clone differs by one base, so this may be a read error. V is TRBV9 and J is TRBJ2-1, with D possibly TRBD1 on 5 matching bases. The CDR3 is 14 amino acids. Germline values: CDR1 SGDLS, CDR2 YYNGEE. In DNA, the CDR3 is TGTGCCAGCGGCGTAGGCGTCAGGGCTGATGAGCAGTTCTTC. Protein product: CASGVGVRADEQFF.

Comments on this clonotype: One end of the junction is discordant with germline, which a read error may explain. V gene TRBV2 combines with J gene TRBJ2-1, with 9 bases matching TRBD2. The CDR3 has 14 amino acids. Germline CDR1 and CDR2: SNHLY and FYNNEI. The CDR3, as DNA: TGTGCCAGCATGACTAGCGGCCGCCTCAGTGAGCAATTCTTC. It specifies CASMTSGRLSEQFF.

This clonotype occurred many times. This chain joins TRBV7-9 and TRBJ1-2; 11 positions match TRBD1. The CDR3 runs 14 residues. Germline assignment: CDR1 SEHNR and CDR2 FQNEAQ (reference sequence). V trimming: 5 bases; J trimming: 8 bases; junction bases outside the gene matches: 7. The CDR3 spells CASSLGTGGLGYTF. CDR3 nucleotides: TGTGCCAGCAGCCTTGGGACAGGGGGATTAGGCTACACCTTC.

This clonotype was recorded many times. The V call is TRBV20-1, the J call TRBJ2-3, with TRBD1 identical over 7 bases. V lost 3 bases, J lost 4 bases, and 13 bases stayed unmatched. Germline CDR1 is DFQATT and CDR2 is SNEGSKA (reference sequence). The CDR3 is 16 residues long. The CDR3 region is CSASLNLGTVPDTQYF. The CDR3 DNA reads TGCAGTGCTAGCCTCAACCTAGGGACAGTCCCAGATACGCAGTATTTT.

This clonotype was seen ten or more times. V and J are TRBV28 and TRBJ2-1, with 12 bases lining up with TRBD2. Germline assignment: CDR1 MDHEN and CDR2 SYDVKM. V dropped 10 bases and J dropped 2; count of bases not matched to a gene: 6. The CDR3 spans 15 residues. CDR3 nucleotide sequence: TGTGCCACCCGGACTAGCGGGAATCCCTACAATGAGCAGTTCTTC. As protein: CATRTSGNPYNEQFF.

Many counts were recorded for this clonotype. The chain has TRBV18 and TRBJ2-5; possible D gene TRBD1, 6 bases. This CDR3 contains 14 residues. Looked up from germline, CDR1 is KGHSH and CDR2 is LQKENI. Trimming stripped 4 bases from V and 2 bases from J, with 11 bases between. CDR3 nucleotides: TGTGCCAGCTCACTTGGACAGTTACAAGAGACCCAGTACTTC. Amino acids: CASSLGQLQETQYF.

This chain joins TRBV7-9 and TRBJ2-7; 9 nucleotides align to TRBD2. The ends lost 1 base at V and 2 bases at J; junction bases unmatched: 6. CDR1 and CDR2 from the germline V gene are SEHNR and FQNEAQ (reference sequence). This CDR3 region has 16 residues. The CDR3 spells CASSLGLAEPPYEQYF. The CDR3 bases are TGTGCCAGCAGCTTAGGACTAGCGGAGCCACCCTACGAGCAGTACTTC.

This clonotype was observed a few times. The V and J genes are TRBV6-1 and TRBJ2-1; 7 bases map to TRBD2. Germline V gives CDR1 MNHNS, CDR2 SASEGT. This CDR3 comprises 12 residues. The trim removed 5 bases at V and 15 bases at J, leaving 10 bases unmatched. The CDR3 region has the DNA TGTGCCAGCAGTCCCCCTCGGGAGGCCACGTTCTTC. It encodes CASSPPREATFF.

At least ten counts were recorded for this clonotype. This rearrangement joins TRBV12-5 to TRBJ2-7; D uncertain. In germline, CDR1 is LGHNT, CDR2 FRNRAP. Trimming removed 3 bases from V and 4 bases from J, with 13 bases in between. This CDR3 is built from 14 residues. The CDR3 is CASGFGPLGYEQYF. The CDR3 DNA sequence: TGTGCTAGTGGTTTTGGGCCGTTGGGGTACGAGCAGTACTTC. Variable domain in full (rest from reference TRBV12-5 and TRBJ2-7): DARVTQTPRHKVTEMGQEVTMRCQPILGHNTVFWYRQTMMQGLELLAYFRNRAPLDDSGMPKDRFSAEMPDATLATLKIQPSEPRDSAVYFCASGFGPLGYEQYFGPGTRLTVT.

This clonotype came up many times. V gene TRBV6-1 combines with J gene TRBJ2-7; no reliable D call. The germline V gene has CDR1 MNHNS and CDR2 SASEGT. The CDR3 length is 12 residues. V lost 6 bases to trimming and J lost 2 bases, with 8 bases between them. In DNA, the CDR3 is TGTGCCAGCAGGGGGAACCCCTACGAGCAGTACTTC. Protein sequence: CASRGNPYEQYF.

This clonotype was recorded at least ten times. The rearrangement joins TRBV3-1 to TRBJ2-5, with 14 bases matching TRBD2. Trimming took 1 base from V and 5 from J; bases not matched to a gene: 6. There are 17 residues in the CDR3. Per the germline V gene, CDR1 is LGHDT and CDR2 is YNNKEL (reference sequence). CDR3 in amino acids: CASSQGWGLAGEETQYF. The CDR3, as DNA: TGTGCCAGCAGCCAAGGATGGGGACTAGCGGGAGAGGAGACCCAGTACTTC.

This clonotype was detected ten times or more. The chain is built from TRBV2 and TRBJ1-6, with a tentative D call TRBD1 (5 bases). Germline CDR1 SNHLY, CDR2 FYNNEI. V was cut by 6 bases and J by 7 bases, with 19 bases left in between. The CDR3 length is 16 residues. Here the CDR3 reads CASRGTGQTFNSPLHF. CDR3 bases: TGTGCCAGCAGAGGCACGGGGCAAACTTTCAATTCACCCCTCCACTTT.

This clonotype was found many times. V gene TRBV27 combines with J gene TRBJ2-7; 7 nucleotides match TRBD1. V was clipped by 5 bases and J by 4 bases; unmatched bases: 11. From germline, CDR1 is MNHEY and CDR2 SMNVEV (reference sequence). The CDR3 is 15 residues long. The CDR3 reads CASSRQGPHVYEQYF. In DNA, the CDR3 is TGTGCCAGCAGTCGACAGGGCCCCCACGTTTACGAGCAGTACTTC.

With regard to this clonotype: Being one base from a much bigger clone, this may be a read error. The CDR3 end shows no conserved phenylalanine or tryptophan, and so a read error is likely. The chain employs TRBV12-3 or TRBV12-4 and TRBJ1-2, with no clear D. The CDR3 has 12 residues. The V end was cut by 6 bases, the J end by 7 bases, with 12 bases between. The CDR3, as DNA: TGTGCCAGCAGCTTCCACGAGGGTGGCTACACCCTC. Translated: CASSFHEGGYTL.